These 20 T cell receptor beta chains were all obtained from the same sample, sequenced in a study of tumor-infiltrating lymphocytes in primary liver carcinoma. Out of unsorted whole blood came the blood RNA, and germline DNA was extracted as well. Production of TCR beta cDNA used around 460 ng total RNA together with a constant-region primer. Generation of the TCR beta libraries relied on three nested multiplex PCR rounds using slightly modified ARM-PCR. Rounds one and two of PCR, each of roughly 11 cycles, were primed with TRBV1-TRBV30 forward primers and a C-beta reverse primer. In TCRdb, the multiplex PCR reads were re-called with MiXCR into one record per CDR3 protein. Of approximately 330,000 distinct CDR3 sequences in the sample, 65% were seen once. The sequenced sample consisted of peripheral blood. The receptors here all came from a man in his forties or fifties with primary liver carcinoma and hepatitis B virus infection.

Note on this clonotype: The junction departs from the called germline gene at one end, perhaps through a read error. The rearrangement uses TRBV11-2 and TRBJ2-5; perhaps D is TRBD1 or TRBD2 (5 bases each). The CDR3 runs 14 residues. Per the germline V gene, CDR1 is SGHAT and CDR2 is FQNNGV. CDR3 sequence (DNA): TGTGCCAGTAGCTCCGGGGCAGCCCCCAAGACCCACTACTTC. It is translated as CASSSGAAPKTHYF.

On this clonotype: The junction shows a germline mismatch at one end, possibly a read error. This chain links TRBV5-5 with TRBJ2-5; TRBD1 is a possible D gene (6 bases). From germline, CDR1 is SGHKS and CDR2 YYEKEE (reference sequence). This CDR3 is built from 16 residues. Here the CDR3 reads CASSPGQWVGQVTHYF. DNA of the CDR3: TGTGCCAGCAGCCCCGGGCAGTGGGTGGGACAAGTGACCCACTACTTC.

The V call is TRBV6-5, the J call TRBJ2-3; D uncertain. V lost 0 bases and J lost 11, with 27 bases in between. The CDR3 is 18 amino acids. In germline, CDR1 is MNHEY, CDR2 SVGAGI. CDR3 loop: CASSYSSPRNWHTDVQYF. The CDR3 DNA follows: TGTGCCAGCAGTTACTCCTCGCCCCGGAACTGGCACACAGATGTGCAGTATTTT.

Worth noting for this clonotype: The junction differs from germline at one of its ends, possibly a read error. The CDR3 spells CANSLAADKIYGYTF. The CDR3 coding sequence is TGTGCCAACAGCCTAGCGGCGGATAAGATCTATGGCTACACCTTC. The V gene is TRBV11-2, the J gene TRBJ1-2, with unresolved D. Germline lookup yields CDR1 SGHAT and CDR2 FQNNGV. The CDR3 spans 15 residues.

This clonotype was recorded a few times. V and J are TRBV30 and TRBJ1-5; 9 bases agree with TRBD1. The CDR3 extends over 13 amino acids. CDR1 GTSNPN and CDR2 SVGIG come from the germline V gene (reference sequence). Trimming removed 3 bases from V and 7 bases from J; junction bases left unmatched: 4. The CDR3 DNA is TGTGCCTGGAGGGGACAGGGTACCCAGCCCCAGCATTTT. This gives the protein CAWRGQGTQPQHF.

This clonotype was detected only a few times. The chain combines TRBV10-3 with TRBJ1-3; D is uncertain. The germline gives CDR1 ENHRY, CDR2 SYGVKD. This CDR3 region has 21 residues. Trimming shortened V by 3 bases and J by 5 bases, and 32 bases separated the two germline ends. The CDR3 nucleotides read TGTGCCATCAGTGACGCGTTCATGGGTACGTCTCGTGAAGCTAGGAGAAACACCATATATTTT. The encoded protein is CAISDAFMGTSREARRNTIYF.

About this clonotype itself: Since a much larger clone is just one base distant, this may be a read error. As the CDR3 is not closed by the conserved phenylalanine or tryptophan, this likely results from a read error. This chain joins TRBV4-3 and TRBJ2-1; no reliable D call. The germline CDR1 and CDR2 sequences are LGHNA and YSLEER. Trimming cost V 2 bases and J 0 bases, with 14 bases left between them. CDR3 length: 17 amino acids. The DNA for the CDR3 is TGCGCCAGCAGCCAAACTCTGACTGTGAGCTCCTACAATGAGCAGTTCATC. This encodes CASSQTLTVSSYNEQFI.

A word on this clonotype: The junction does not match germline at one end; this may be a read error. The CDR3 spells CASSLGATEASF. The CDR3 DNA follows: TGTGCCAGCAGTTTAGGGGCCACTGAGGCTTCCTTT. The chain recombines TRBV12-3 or TRBV12-4 with TRBJ1-1; D unclear. The CDR3 is 12 amino acids.

With respect to this clonotype: The CDR3 does not end in the conserved phenylalanine or tryptophan, so this is likely a read error. CDR3 bases: TGTGCCAGCAGCTTAAACGACCAGTACCTC. It encodes CASSLNDQYL. This chain uses TRBV11-3 with TRBJ2-7; D remains unclear. Germline CDR1 is SGHNT and CDR2 is YENEEA. This CDR3 comprises 10 residues.

A word on this clonotype: In this CDR3 the conserved last residue, phenylalanine or tryptophan, is missing, so a read error is likely. The chain recombines TRBV11-1 with TRBJ2-1, with 8 bases that match TRBD2. Per germline, CDR1 SGHAT and CDR2 FQDESV (reference sequence). The length of the CDR3 is 15 residues. The CDR3 region is CASTPAGVSYSEQFL. CDR3 coding DNA: TGTGCCAGCACCCCAGCGGGAGTCTCCTACAGTGAGCAGTTCCTC.

The V call is TRBV11-3, the J call TRBJ2-1; possibly TRBD2 for D (5 bases). With 7 bases removed from V and 6 bases from J, the gap between germline ends came to 16 bases. Per the germline V gene, CDR1 is SGHNT and CDR2 is YENEEA. This CDR3 is built from 14 residues. This CDR3 reads CASTLISDSNEQFF. DNA for the CDR3: TGTGCCAGCACCTTGATTAGCGATAGCAATGAGCAGTTCTTC.

This clonotype was counted at least ten times. V usage is TRBV6-5 and J usage is TRBJ2-5, with 10 bases identical to TRBD1. There are 14 residues in the CDR3. The germline CDR1 and CDR2 sequences are MNHEY and SVGAGI. V shed 5 bases and J 5 bases; nucleotides not matched to a gene: 5. CDR3 sequence: CASSRDRGRETQYF. The CDR3 DNA sequence: TGTGCCAGCAGTCGGGACAGGGGAAGGGAGACCCAGTACTTC.

This clonotype was seen only once. A single base separates this from a much larger clone, so it may be a read error. The chain links TRBV5-5 to TRBJ2-3; D possibly uses TRBD1 or TRBD2 (5 bases each). Germline-derived CDR1 and CDR2 are SGHKS and YYEKEE (reference sequence). With 3 bases removed from V and 5 bases from J, the gap between germline ends came to 16 bases. The CDR3 has 15 amino acids. CDR3 region: CASSYSVGGIDTQYF. The CDR3 DNA sequence: TGTGCCAGCAGCTACTCCGTTGGGGGTATAGATACGCAGTATTTT.

This clonotype was observed many times. The rearrangement links TRBV11-2 to TRBJ2-1; 7 nucleotides align to TRBD2. Germline V gene lookup returns CDR1 SGHAT and CDR2 FQNNGV. This CDR3 spans 15 amino acids. The V segment lost 5 bases and the J segment 5 bases; nucleotides outside the gene matches: 9. Here the CDR3 DNA reads TGTGCCAGCAGCCCCCGCGGGACTAATAACAATGAGCAGTTCTTC. As protein: CASSPRGTNNNEQFF. The whole variable domain, remainder taken from reference TRBV11-2 and TRBJ2-1, is EAGVAQSPRYKIIEKRQSVAFWCNPISGHATLYWYQQILGQGPKLLIQFQNNGVVDDSQLPKDRFSAERLKGVDSTLKIQPAKLEDSAVYLCASSPRGTNNNEQFFGPGTRLTVL.

Concerning this clonotype itself: A read error may explain this, as a much larger clone is one base away. The chain links TRBV12-3 or TRBV12-4 to TRBJ2-3; D not resolved. The CDR3 is made up of 16 amino acids. The V end was cut by 5 bases, the J end by 0 bases, with 15 bases between. The CDR3 spells CASSLGQETSTDTQYF. The CDR3 DNA reads TGTGCCAGCAGTCTAGGGCAGGAGACTAGCACAGATACGCAGTATTTT.

With respect to this clonotype: This CDR3 is missing its conserved last phenylalanine or tryptophan, likely due to a read error. V usage is TRBV11-1 and J usage is TRBJ2-1, with 11 bases lining up with TRBD2. The germline V gene has CDR1 SGHAT and CDR2 FQDESV (reference sequence). J was trimmed by 9 bases and V by 1 base; bases with no gene match: 8. The length of the CDR3 is 16 residues. As DNA, the CDR3 is TGTGCCAGCAGCTTAGGCACTAGCGGGAGTGCCTCTGAGCAGTTCCTC. Its protein product is CASSLGTSGSASEQFL.

V gene TRBV11-2 combines with J gene TRBJ2-7; the D gene is possibly TRBD1 (6 bases). Trimming removed 5 bases at V and 3 bases at J, with 17 bases between. Germline V gene data show CDR1 as SGHAT and CDR2 as FQNNGV. This CDR3 contains 15 residues. The CDR3 protein is CASSVGRGTIYEQYF. CDR3 DNA: TGTGCCAGCAGCGTGGGCAGGGGTACAATCTACGAGCAGTACTTC.

This clonotype was detected a few times. This sequence joins TRBV5-4 and TRBJ1-4; D is undetermined. The CDR3 is made up of 15 amino acids. V was shortened by 4 bases and J by 0 bases, with 10 bases between the two germline ends. CDR1 is SGHNT and CDR2 is YYREEE in the germline V gene (reference sequence). This chain's CDR3 is CASSRQRATNEKLFF. Here the CDR3 DNA reads TGTGCCAGCAGCCGTCAAAGGGCAACTAATGAAAAACTGTTTTTT.

This sequence joins TRBV11-1 and TRBJ2-3; a possible D gene is TRBD2 (5 bases). Germline CDR1 reads SGHAT; CDR2 reads FQDESV (reference sequence). The CDR3 totals 15 residues. Trimming shortened V by 8 bases and J by 0 bases, and 15 bases separated the two germline ends. The CDR3 loop reads CASSNRLTSTDTQYF. DNA of the CDR3: TGTGCCAGCTCCAACCGACTAACCAGCACAGATACGCAGTATTTT.

The chain's CDR3 is CASQGGFDTEAFF. For the CDR3, the DNA is TGTGCCAGCCAGGGTGGTTTCGACACTGAAGCTTTCTTT. The gene calls are TRBV11-2 and TRBJ1-1; tentatively, D is TRBD1 (5 bases). The CDR3 covers 13 residues. CDR1 and CDR2 (germline): SGHAT, FQNNGV. The V end lost 8 bases, the J end lost 3 bases, and 13 bases lay between the germline ends.